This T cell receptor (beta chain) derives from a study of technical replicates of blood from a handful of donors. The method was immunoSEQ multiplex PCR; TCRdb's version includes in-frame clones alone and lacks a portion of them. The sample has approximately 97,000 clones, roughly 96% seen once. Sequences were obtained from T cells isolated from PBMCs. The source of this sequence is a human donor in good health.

The CDR3 here is CASSEQKAFF. The CDR3, as DNA: TGTGCCAGCAGTGAACAGAAAGCTTTCTTT. The chain couples TRBV6-1 to TRBJ1-1, with D hard to call. The CDR3 runs to 10 residues. Germline V lookup: CDR1 MNHNS, CDR2 SASEGT. Trimming shortened V by 2 bases and J by 9 bases, and 4 bases separated the two germline ends.